These 4 T cell receptor beta chains originate from one sample sequenced in a study of T-cell reconstitution after alpha-beta-depleted transplantation in children. Using unique molecular identifiers, the investigators prepared the TCRbeta library. TCRdb reanalysed the PCR reads using MiXCR and keeps one entry per CDR3 protein. The table lists a few hundred thousand distinct CDR3 sequences, 9.7% of them singletons. Specimen: PBMCs from the stem cell graft donor, collected from the stem cell graft. Receptor source: a human donor who donated a stem cell graft to a child with SCID.

This clonotype was detected ten times or more. V is TRBV6-5 and J is TRBJ2-1; no reliable D call. The CDR3 runs to 12 residues. Trimming left V 4 bases short and J 9 bases short, with 10 bases between. Germline-derived CDR1 and CDR2 are MNHEY and SVGAGI. The CDR3 loop reads CASSSDWSEQFF. DNA for the CDR3: TGTGCCAGCAGTTCCGACTGGAGTGAGCAGTTCTTC.

This clonotype was seen many times. This chain links TRBV7-2 with TRBJ2-1, with TRBD2 matching 9 bases. V shed 2 bases and J 3 bases; nucleotides not matched to a gene: 2. The CDR3 is 15 amino acids. Germline CDR1 and CDR2: SGHTA and FQGNSA. CDR3 sequence (DNA): TGTGCCAGCAGCTTAAGGACTAGCGACTACAATGAGCAGTTCTTC. This sequence encodes CASSLRTSDYNEQFF.

In its sample, this clonotype was seen a few times. This rearrangement joins TRBV20-1 to TRBJ1-1, with TRBD1 identical over 7 bases. The CDR3 consists of 13 residues. V lost 5 bases, J lost 2 bases, and 5 bases stayed unmatched. CDR1 DFQATT and CDR2 SNEGSKA come from the germline V gene (reference sequence). CDR3 nucleotide sequence: TGCAGTGCTGAGGGGACAGTCAACACTGAAGCTTTCTTT. It codes for CSAEGTVNTEAFF.

This clonotype was seen ten or more times. The chain employs TRBV12-3 or TRBV12-4 and TRBJ1-1; TRBD1 aligns across 7 bases. Trimming took 5 bases from V and 11 from J; bases not matched to a gene: 11. This CDR3 region has 13 residues. In nucleotides, the CDR3 is TGTGCCAGCAGTCGACAGGGTGCTTGGTGGGCTTTCTTT. Residues: CASSRQGAWWAFF.